These 11 T cell receptor beta chains share one sample of origin, sequenced in a study of identical twins. MiXCR was run by TCRdb on the 5' RACE reads, yielding one entry per CDR3 protein. The sample has around 670,000 distinct CDR3 sequences; around 6% are singletons. The sample consisted of naive T cells sorted from blood. Receptors were obtained from a man younger than 30 in good health.

The CDR3 region is CASSLQLSTQYF. CDR3 in DNA: TGTGCCAGCAGCTTACAGTTGAGTACGCAGTATTTT. The chain combines TRBV7-9 with TRBJ2-3; D is unresolved. This CDR3 is 12 amino acids long. Looked up from germline, CDR1 is SEHNR and CDR2 is FQNEAQ (reference sequence). V was pared by 2 bases and J by 8 bases, with 8 bases between.

A few counts support this clonotype. The chain recombines TRBV11-2 with TRBJ2-7; D is perhaps TRBD2 (5 bases). V was trimmed by 5 bases and J by 2 bases, leaving 13 bases between them. The CDR3 extends over 14 amino acids. Looked up from germline, CDR1 is SGHAT and CDR2 is FQNNGV. The CDR3 region has the DNA TGTGCCAGCAGCCCGACGGGGAAGCCCTACGAGCAGTACTTC. It is translated as CASSPTGKPYEQYF.

This clonotype was counted many times. The chain uses TRBV6-2 or TRBV6-3 and TRBJ1-2, with D perhaps matching TRBD1 (5 bases). Between the trimmed V and J ends, which lost 8 bases and 4 bases, there was a span of 14 bases. The CDR3 runs to 13 residues. Looked up from germline, CDR1 is MNHEY and CDR2 is SVGEGT. CDR3 protein: CASDPGPSYGYTF. The CDR3 nucleotides are TGTGCCAGCGACCCGGGACCGAGCTATGGCTACACCTTC.

This clonotype has ten or more counts. The J gene is TRBJ2-1, the V gene TRBV7-2; 7 bases match TRBD2. Germline values: CDR1 SGHTA, CDR2 FQGNSA. This CDR3 contains 15 residues. The V and J ends lost 0 bases and 4 bases, in that order; junction bases with no gene match: 3. CDR3 DNA sequence: TGTGCCAGCAGCTTAGCTAGCGGGTTATACAATGAGCAGTTCTTC. It encodes CASSLASGLYNEQFF.

This clonotype was counted many times. V and J are TRBV5-1 and TRBJ2-1; D unclear. Per the germline V gene, CDR1 is SGHRS and CDR2 is YFSETQ. This CDR3 comprises 16 residues. The V end was cut by 0 bases, the J end by 9 bases, with 19 bases between. CDR3 nucleotide sequence: TGCGCCAGCAGCTTGGCTGTAGAGGCCCTCGTCCCTGAGCAGTTCTTC. Protein sequence: CASSLAVEALVPEQFF. Filled out from reference TRBV5-1 and TRBJ2-1, the complete variable domain reads KAGVTQTPRYLIKTRGQQVTLSCSPISGHRSVSWYQQTPGQGLQFLFEYFSETQRNKGNFPGRFSGRQFSNSRSEMNVSTLELGDSALYLCASSLAVEALVPEQFFGPGTRLTVL.

This clonotype was detected only a few times. The rearrangement joins TRBV14 to TRBJ2-7, with D unresolved. Germline V lookup: CDR1 SGHDN, CDR2 FVKESK. CDR3 length equals 13 residues. V lost 5 bases, J lost 6 bases, and 14 bases lay in between. The CDR3 DNA reads as TGTGCCAGCAGCATCCTAGGCAGGTCCGAGCAGTACTTC. This translates into CASSILGRSEQYF. Variable domain in full (rest from reference TRBV14 and TRBJ2-7): EAGVTQFPSHSVIEKGQTVTLRCDPISGHDNLYWYRRVMGKEIKFLLHFVKESKQDESGMPNNRFLAERTGGTYSTLKVQPAELEDSGVYFCASSILGRSEQYFGPGTRLTVT.

This clonotype was counted ten times or more. The rearrangement links TRBV7-9 to TRBJ2-1, with 8 bases aligning to TRBD2. The V segment lost 5 bases and the J segment 8 bases; nucleotides outside the gene matches: 17. Germline V lookup: CDR1 SEHNR, CDR2 FQNEAQ (reference sequence). The CDR3 is 17 residues long. CDR3: CASSMETSVGGWDEQFF. CDR3 bases: TGTGCCAGCAGCATGGAGACTAGCGTCGGAGGTTGGGATGAGCAGTTCTTC.

This clonotype was observed many times. V gene TRBV6-1 combines with J gene TRBJ1-5, with a tentative D call TRBD1 (5 bases). Germline values: CDR1 MNHNS, CDR2 SASEGT. This CDR3 is 16 amino acids long. Trimming pared 6 bases from V and 5 bases from J, leaving 20 bases between. The CDR3 loop reads CASSFPLVRGDQPQHF. CDR3 nucleotides: TGTGCCAGCAGCTTCCCCCTGGTGAGGGGCGATCAGCCCCAGCATTTT.

J is TRBJ2-3 and V is TRBV12-3 or TRBV12-4, with a weak D call TRBD2 (6 bases). The CDR3 loop spans 12 amino acids. V was trimmed by 6 bases and J by 5 bases, leaving 9 bases between them. The CDR3 reads CASRGGLDTQYF. The CDR3 nucleotides read TGTGCCAGCAGGGGGGGACTAGATACGCAGTATTTT.

The rearrangement links TRBV11-2 to TRBJ2-2; 8 positions match TRBD2. Germline CDR1 SGHAT, CDR2 FQNNGV. The CDR3 extends over 16 amino acids. V shed 5 bases, J shed 5 bases, and the junction held 10 bases outside the gene matches. The CDR3 protein is CASSQGAGGITGELFF. CDR3 nucleotide sequence: TGTGCCAGCAGCCAAGGGGCGGGAGGAATAACCGGGGAGCTGTTTTTT.

Many counts were recorded for this clonotype. This rearrangement joins TRBV6-5 to TRBJ2-1; 8 bases agree with TRBD2. The trim removed 0 bases at V and 9 bases at J, leaving 10 bases unmatched. Germline CDR1 is MNHEY and CDR2 is SVGAGI. This CDR3 has 16 residues. The CDR3 reads CASSYSRTAAGGEQFF. CDR3 nucleotide sequence: TGTGCCAGCAGTTACTCCAGGACTGCCGCGGGAGGTGAGCAGTTCTTC.